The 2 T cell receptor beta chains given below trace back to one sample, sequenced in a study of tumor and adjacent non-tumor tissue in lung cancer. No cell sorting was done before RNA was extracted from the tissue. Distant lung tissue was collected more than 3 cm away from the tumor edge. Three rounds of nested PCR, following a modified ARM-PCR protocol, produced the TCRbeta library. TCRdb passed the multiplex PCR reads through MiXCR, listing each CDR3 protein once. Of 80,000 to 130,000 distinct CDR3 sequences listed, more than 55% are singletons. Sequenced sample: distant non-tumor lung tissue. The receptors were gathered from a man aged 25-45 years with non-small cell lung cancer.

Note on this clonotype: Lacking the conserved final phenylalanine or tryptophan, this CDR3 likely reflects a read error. The CDR3 DNA sequence: TGTGCCAGCAGTCCGGGCGGCAGGGCACATTCACCCCTCCACCTT. It translates to CASSPGGRAHSPLHL. The gene calls are TRBV6-5 and TRBJ1-6, with D maybe TRBD1 (5 bases). Germline assignment: CDR1 MNHEY and CDR2 SVGAGI. This CDR3 comprises 15 residues. The V end was cut by 5 bases, the J end by 8 bases, with 16 bases between.

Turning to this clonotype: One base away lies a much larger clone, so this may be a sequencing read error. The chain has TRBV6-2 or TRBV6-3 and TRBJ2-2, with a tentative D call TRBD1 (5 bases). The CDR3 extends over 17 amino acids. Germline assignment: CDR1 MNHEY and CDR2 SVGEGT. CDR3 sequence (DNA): TGTGCCAGCAGTTACGTGTTGGGGCTAAGGGGCACCCGGGAGCTGTTTTTT. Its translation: CASSYVLGLRGTRELFF.